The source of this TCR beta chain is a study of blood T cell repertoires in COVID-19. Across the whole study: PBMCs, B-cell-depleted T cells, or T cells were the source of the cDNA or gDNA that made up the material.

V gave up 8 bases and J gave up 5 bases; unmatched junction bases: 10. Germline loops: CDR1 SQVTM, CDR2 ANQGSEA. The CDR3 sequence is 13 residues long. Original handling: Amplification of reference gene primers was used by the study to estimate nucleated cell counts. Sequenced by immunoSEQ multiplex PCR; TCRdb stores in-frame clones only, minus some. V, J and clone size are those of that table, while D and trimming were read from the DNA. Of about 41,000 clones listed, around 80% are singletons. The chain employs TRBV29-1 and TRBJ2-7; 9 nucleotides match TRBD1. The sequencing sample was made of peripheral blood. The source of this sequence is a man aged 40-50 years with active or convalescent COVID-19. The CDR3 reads CSMSGTGPHEQYF. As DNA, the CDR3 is TGCAGCATGTCCGGGACAGGGCCCCACGAGCAGTACTTC.